This T cell receptor (beta chain) comes out of a study of spatial heterogeneity in lung cancer. Background on the study: Sequencing consistently turned up more beta-chain sequences than alpha-chain sequences.

At least ten counts were recorded for this clonotype. Its antigen is not known. Described time point: sample taken at primary tumor resection. Whole RNA obtained from tumor, nontumor lung or frozen PBMC underwent sequencing without sorting. TCRdb ran MiXCR on the 5' RACE reads and lists one entry per CDR3 protein. Of more than 8,000 distinct CDR3 sequences in the sample, over 7.5% were seen once. Study results and limitations: Expanded tumor TCRs that were ubiquitous appeared in blood more at resection than follow-up.

Germline V gene data show CDR1 as MNHEY and CDR2 as SVGAGI. The V end lost 6 bases, the J end lost 1 base, and 9 bases lay between the germline ends. This CDR3 has 13 amino acids. The J gene is TRBJ1-1, the V gene TRBV6-5, with D possibly being TRBD1 (5 bases). The receptor was isolated from a female donor with early-stage non-small cell lung cancer. The sample consisted of PBMCs, taken at surgery. The CDR3 here is CASSATENTEAFF. The CDR3 region has the DNA TGTGCCAGCAGCGCGACAGAGAACACTGAAGCTTTCTTT.